In its sample, the clone carrying this T cell receptor (beta chain) was seen a few times. What it binds is unknown. From germline, CDR1 is SGHRS and CDR2 YFSETQ. V lost 1 base and J lost 6, with 10 bases in between. The length of the CDR3 is 13 residues. The record originates from a study of T-cell memory formation after mild COVID-19. 5'RACE primed from the constant segment yielded TCR alpha and TCR beta cDNA libraries bearing sample barcodes and UMIs. TCRdb recomputed calls from the 5' RACE reads with MiXCR, one row per CDR3 protein. This sample has some 450,000 distinct CDR3 sequences, with 15% to 20% found just once. Findings and limits, study-wide: Pre-infection memory showed some responding clones, and this suggested that cross-reactive memory joined.

The clonotype was recovered from an adult woman who had mild COVID-19 (a few samples of this study predate the infection). Cell type and time point are not known. The V and J genes are TRBV5-1 and TRBJ1-2, with a weak D call TRBD1 (5 bases). The specimen was PBMCs or a T cell subset sorted from them (not recorded which). The CDR3 here is CASSLIGADGYTF. The CDR3, as DNA: TGCGCCAGCAGCTTGATTGGGGCGGATGGCTACACCTTC.